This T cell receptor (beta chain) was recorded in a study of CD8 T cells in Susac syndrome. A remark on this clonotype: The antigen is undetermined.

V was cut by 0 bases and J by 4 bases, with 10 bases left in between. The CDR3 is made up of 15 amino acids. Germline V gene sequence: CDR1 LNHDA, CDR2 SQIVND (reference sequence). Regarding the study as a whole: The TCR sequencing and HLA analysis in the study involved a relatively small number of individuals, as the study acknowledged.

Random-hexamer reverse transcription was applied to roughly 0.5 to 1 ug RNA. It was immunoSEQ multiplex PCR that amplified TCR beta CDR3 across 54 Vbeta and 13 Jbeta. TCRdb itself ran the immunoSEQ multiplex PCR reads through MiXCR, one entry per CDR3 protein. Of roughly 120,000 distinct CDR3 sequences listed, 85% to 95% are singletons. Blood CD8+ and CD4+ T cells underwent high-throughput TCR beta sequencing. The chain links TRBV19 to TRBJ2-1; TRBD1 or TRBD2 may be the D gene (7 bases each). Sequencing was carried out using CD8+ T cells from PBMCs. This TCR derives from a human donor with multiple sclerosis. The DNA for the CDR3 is TGTGCCAGTAGTATAGACCAGGGGGGGTACAATGAGCAGTTCTTC. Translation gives CASSIDQGGYNEQFF.